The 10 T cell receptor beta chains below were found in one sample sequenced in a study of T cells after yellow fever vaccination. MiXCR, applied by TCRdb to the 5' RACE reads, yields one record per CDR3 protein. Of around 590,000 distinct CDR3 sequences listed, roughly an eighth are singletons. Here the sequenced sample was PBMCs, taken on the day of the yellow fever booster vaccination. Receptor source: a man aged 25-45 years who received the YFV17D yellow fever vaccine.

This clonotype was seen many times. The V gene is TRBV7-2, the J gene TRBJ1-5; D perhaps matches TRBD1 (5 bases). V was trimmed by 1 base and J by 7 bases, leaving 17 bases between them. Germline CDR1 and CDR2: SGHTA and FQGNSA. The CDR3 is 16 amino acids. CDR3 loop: CASSLGGEGSGQPQHF. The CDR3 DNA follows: TGTGCCAGCAGCTTAGGAGGGGAAGGTTCCGGGCAGCCCCAGCATTTT. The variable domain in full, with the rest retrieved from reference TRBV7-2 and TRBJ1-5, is GAGVSQSPSNKVTEKGKDVELRCDPISGHTALYWYRQSLGQGLEFLIYFQGNSAPDKSGLPSDRFSAERTGGSVSTLTIQRTQQEDSAVYLCASSLGGEGSGQPQHFGDGTRLSIL.

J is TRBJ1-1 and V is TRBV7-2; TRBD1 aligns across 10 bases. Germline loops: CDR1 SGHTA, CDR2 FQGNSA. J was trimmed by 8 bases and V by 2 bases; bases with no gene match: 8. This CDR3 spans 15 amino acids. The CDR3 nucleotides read TGTGCCAGCAGCTTATTTTTGGGGGACAGGGGAGAAGCTTTCTTT. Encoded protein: CASSLFLGDRGEAFF.

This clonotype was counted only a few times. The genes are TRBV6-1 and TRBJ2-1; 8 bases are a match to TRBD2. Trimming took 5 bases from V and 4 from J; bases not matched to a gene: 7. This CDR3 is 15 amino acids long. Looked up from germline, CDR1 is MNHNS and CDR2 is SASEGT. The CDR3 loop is CASSSGSNRYNEQFF. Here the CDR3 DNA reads TGTGCCAGCAGTAGCGGGAGCAATCGTTACAATGAGCAGTTCTTC.

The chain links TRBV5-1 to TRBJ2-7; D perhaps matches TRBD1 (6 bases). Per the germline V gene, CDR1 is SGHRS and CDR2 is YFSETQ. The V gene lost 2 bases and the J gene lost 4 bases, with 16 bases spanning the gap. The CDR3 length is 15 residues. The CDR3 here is CASSFGGAPPYEQYF. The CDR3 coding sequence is TGCGCCAGCAGCTTTGGGGGCGCCCCGCCGTACGAGCAGTACTTC.

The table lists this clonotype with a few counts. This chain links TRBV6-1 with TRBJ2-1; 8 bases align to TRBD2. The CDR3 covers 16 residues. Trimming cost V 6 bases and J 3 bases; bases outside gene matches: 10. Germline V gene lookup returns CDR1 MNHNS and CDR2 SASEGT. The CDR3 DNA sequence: TGTGCCAGCAGGGGAGGGGCGGGAGGTTACTACAATGAGCAGTTCTTC. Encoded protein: CASRGGAGGYYNEQFF.

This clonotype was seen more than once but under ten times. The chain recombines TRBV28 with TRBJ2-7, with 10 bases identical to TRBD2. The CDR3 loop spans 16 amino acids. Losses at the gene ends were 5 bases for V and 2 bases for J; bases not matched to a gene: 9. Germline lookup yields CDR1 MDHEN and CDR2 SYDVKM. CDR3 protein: CASSDWQREGTYEQYF. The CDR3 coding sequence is TGTGCCAGCAGTGACTGGCAGCGGGAGGGAACCTACGAGCAGTACTTC.

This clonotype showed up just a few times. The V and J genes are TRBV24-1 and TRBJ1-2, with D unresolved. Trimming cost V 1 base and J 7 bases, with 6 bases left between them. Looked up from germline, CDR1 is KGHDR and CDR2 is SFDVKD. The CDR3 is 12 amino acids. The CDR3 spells CATSDFSSGYTF. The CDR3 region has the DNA TGTGCCACCAGTGATTTTAGCAGTGGCTACACCTTC.

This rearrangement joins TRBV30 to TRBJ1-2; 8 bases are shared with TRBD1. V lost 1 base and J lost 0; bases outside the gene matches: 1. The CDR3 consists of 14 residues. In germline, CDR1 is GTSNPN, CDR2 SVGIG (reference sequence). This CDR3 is CAWSAGGPNYGYTF. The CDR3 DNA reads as TGTGCCTGGAGTGCAGGGGGCCCTAACTATGGCTACACCTTC.

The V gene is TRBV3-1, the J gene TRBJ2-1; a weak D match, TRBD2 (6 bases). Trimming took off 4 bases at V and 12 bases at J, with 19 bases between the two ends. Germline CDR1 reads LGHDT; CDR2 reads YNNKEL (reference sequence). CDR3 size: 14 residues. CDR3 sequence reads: CASSPTPGGRGQFF. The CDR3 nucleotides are TGTGCCAGCAGCCCAACCCCCGGGGGTCGAGGGCAGTTCTTC.

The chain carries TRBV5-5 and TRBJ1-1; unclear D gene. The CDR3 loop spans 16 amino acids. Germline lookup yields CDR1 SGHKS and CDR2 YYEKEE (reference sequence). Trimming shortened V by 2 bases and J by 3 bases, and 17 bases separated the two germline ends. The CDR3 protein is CASSFKLYRLDTEAFF. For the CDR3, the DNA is TGTGCCAGCAGCTTTAAATTATATCGGTTGGACACTGAAGCTTTCTTT. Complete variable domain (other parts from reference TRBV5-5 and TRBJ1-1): DAGVTQSPTHLIKTRGQQVTLRCSPISGHKSVSWYQQVLGQGPQFIFQYYEKEERGRGNFPDRFSARQFPNYSSELNVNALLLGDSALYLCASSFKLYRLDTEAFFGQGTRLTVV.